This entry lists 3 T cell receptor beta chains sequenced from one sample in a study of T cells in Graves' hyperthyroidism and ophthalmopathy. Template material for amplifying TCR beta CDR3 regions consisted of RNA transcripts. The HTBI primer set drove a first-round RT-PCR of the TCR CDR3. TCRdb used MiXCR to reprocess the multiplex PCR reads, holding one entry per CDR3 protein. The sample holds some 360,000 distinct CDR3 sequences, 11% to 15% seen once. Sequenced input: blood. These receptors originate from a woman aged 60-75 years with Graves' hyperthyroidism.

This chain uses TRBV30 with TRBJ2-3, with 15 nucleotides matching TRBD2. With V trimmed by 0 bases and J by 3 bases, 1 base remained unmatched. There are 16 residues in the CDR3. CDR1 and CDR2 from the germline V gene are GTSNPN and SVGIG (reference sequence). In DNA form, the CDR3 reads TGTGCCTGGAGTGTGGGGACTAGCGGGAGGACAGATACGCAGTATTTT. It encodes CAWSVGTSGRTDTQYF.

This clonotype has ten or more counts. This rearrangement joins TRBV7-9 to TRBJ2-3; D is possibly TRBD2 (6 bases). Germline CDR1 and CDR2: SEHNR and FQNEAQ (reference sequence). CDR3 length equals 15 residues. Trimming took 1 base from V and 5 from J, leaving 13 bases between them. The CDR3 nucleotides read TGTGCCAGCAGCTTAGTGGCTGGGCGGGGAGATACGCAGTATTTT. Protein product: CASSLVAGRGDTQYF.

There are many counts of this clonotype. This chain joins TRBV5-1 and TRBJ2-2; the D gene is possibly TRBD1 (6 bases). CDR3 size: 14 residues. The V gene lost 4 bases and the J gene lost 4 bases, with 11 bases spanning the gap. Germline V gene lookup returns CDR1 SGHRS and CDR2 YFSETQ. The CDR3: CASSEGEITGELFF. In nucleotides, the CDR3 is TGCGCCAGCAGCGAGGGGGAGATCACCGGGGAGCTGTTTTTT.